Detailed here is one T cell receptor (beta chain). The target antigen is unknown. The V end lost 3 bases, the J end lost 0 bases, and 15 bases lay between the germline ends. There are 17 residues in the CDR3. The sample comes from a study of blood T cells in healthy people across ages. Whole-study results and caveats: As naive T cell percentage varied, TCR beta diversity correlated strongly with it. Diversity estimates drawn from one million T cells were deemed underestimates.

Sample-barcoded 5' priming and a J-beta primer mix drove a second PCR of about 7 to 12 cycles. The yield of each sample was at least 2.5 million CDR3-containing paired-end reads. TCRdb independently ran MiXCR on the 5' RACE reads; one entry per CDR3 protein. Of roughly 800,000 distinct CDR3 sequences listed, more than 45% were seen once; the top ten hold roughly 20%. The chain links TRBV12-3 or TRBV12-4 to TRBJ1-5, with D unclear. Sequencing was carried out using blood. This clonotype was sampled from a man aged 25-40 years in good health. The CDR3 nucleotides are TGTGCCAGCAGTTTTCAAGGCCAAAAGTATAGCAATCAGCCCCAGCATTTT. Protein: CASSFQGQKYSNQPQHF.